This T cell receptor beta chain was profiled in a study of blood T cell repertoires in COVID-19. In the study overall: Samples representing acute and convalescent COVID-19 were sourced from the United States, Italy and Spain. PBMCs, B-cell-depleted T cells, or T cells provided the cDNA or gDNA that made up the material.

CDR1 is SEHNR and CDR2 is FQNEAQ in the germline V gene (reference sequence). The CDR3 runs to 14 residues. The trim removed 2 bases at V and 2 bases at J, leaving 2 bases unmatched. In the source study's methods: Reference gene primer amplification gave estimated nucleated cell counts. Some clones are missing from TCRdb's copy, which holds only in-frame ones; the method was immunoSEQ multiplex PCR. V and J calls and clone size come straight from that table; D and trimming were deduced from the DNA. Found here are roughly 100,000 clones, roughly 90% of them singletons; the top ten hold around 3.8%. The V and J genes are TRBV7-9 and TRBJ2-7; 8 bases are a match to TRBD2. The sequence was collected from an older woman with acute or convalescent COVID-19. Sequencing was carried out using peripheral blood. The CDR3 spells CASSLLAGTYEQYF. CDR3 nucleotide sequence: TGTGCCAGCAGCTTATTAGCGGGAACCTACGAGCAGTACTTC.